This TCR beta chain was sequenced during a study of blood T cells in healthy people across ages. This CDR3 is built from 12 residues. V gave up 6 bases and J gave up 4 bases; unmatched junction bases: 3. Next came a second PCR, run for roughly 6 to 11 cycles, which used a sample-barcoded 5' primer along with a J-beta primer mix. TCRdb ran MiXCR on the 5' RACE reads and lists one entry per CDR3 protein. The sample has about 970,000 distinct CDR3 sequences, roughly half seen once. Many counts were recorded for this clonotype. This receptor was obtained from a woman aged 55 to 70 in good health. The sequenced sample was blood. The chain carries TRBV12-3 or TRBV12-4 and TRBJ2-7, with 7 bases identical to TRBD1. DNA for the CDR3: TGTGCCAGCAGCTTACAGGGGTACGAGCAGTACTTC. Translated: CASSLQGYEQYF.